This T cell receptor (beta chain) emerged from a study of early T cells in non-severe SARS-CoV-2 infection. Study-wide results and limits: VDJdb matching favored anti-spike CD8 responses, missing private and CD4 specificities.

Individual cDNA molecules each received unique molecular identifiers attached to them. TCRdb called the 5' RACE reads again in MiXCR, with one record for every CDR3 protein. The table shows roughly 100,000 distinct CDR3 sequences, with under 15% occurring only once. The CDR3 extends over 18 amino acids. The ends were cut back, 5 bases at V and 1 base at J, with 22 bases in the middle. In germline, CDR1 is SEHNR, CDR2 FQNEAQ (reference sequence). In the case of this clonotype: The antigen remains undetermined.

V gene TRBV7-9 combines with J gene TRBJ2-3; no firm D call. This TCR was recovered from an adult who was a healthcare worker with PCR-confirmed SARS-CoV-2 infection or an uninfected control (not recorded which). The sample comprised whole blood. CDR3 nucleotide sequence: TGTGCCAGCAGCACCGGCCCTCTAGAAACGGGTCGCACAGATACGCAGTATTTT. Protein sequence: CASSTGPLETGRTDTQYF. The whole variable domain, remainder taken from reference TRBV7-9 and TRBJ2-3, is DTGVSQNPRHKITKRGQNVTFRCDPISEHNRLYWYRQTLGQGPEFLTYFQNEAQLEKSRLLSDRFSAERPKGSFSTLEIQRTEQGDSAMYLCASSTGPLETGRTDTQYFGPGTRLTVL.